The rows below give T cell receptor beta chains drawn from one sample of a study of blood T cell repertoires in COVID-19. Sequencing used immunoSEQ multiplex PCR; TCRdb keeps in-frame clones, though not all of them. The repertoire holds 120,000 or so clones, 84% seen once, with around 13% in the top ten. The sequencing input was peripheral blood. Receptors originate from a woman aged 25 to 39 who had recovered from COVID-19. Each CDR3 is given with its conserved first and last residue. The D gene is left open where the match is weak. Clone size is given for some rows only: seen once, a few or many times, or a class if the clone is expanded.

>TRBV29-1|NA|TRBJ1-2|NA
CSVAGGGYTF
TGCAGCGTTGCAGGAGGCGGCTACACCTTC
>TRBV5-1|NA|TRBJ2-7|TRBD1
CASSFGTGYSYEQYF
TGCGCCAGCAGCTTTGGGACAGGATACTCCTACGAGCAGTACTTC
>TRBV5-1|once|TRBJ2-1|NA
CASSLGVLRGFYNEQFF
TGCGCCAGCAGCTTGGGGGTGCTGCGGGGTTTCTACAATGAGCAGTTCTTC
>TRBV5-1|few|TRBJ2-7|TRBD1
CASSERTGDDYEQYF
TGCGCCAGCAGCGAAAGGACAGGGGATGACTACGAGCAGTACTTC
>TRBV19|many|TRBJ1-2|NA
CASSIDSFYGYTF
TGTGCCAGTAGTATAGACTCTTTCTATGGCTACACCTTC
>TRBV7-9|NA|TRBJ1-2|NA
CASSPGQIYGYTF
TGTGCCAGCAGCCCCGGACAGATCTATGGCTACACCTTC
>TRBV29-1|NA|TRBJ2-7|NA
CSVETGLSYEQYF
TGCAGCGTTGAAACAGGTCTCTCCTACGAGCAGTACTTC
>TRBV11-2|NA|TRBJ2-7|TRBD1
CASSYSPTTGVYEQYF
TGTGCCAGCAGCTATTCGCCAACGACAGGGGTCTACGAGCAGTACTTC
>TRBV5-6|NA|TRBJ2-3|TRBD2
CASSLHVAGISTDTQYF
TGTGCCAGCAGCTTGCACGTAGCGGGGATTTCCACAGATACGCAGTATTTT
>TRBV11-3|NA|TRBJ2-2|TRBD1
CASSLNGQGNTGELFF
TGTGCCAGCAGCTTAAACGGACAGGGGAACACCGGGGAGCTGTTTTTT
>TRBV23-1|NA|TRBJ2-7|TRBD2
CASLSGFYEQYF
TGCGCCAGTCTTAGCGGGTTTTACGAGCAGTACTTC
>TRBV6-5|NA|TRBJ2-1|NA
CASSYEASFYEQFF
TGTGCCAGCAGTTACGAGGCTAGCTTCTATGAGCAGTTCTTC
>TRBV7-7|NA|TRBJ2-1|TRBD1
CASSPQGVGYNEQFF
TGTGCTAGCAGCCCCCAGGGGGTGGGTTACAATGAGCAGTTCTTC
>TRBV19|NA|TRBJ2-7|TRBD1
CASSPTGIFDEQYF
TGTGCCAGTAGTCCGACAGGGATTTTCGACGAGCAGTACTTC
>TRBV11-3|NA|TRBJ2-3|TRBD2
CASSPGRTDTQYF
TGTGCCAGCAGCCCCGGGAGGACAGATACGCAGTATTTT
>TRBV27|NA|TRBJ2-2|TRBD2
CASSLSGTSHTGELFF
TGTGCCAGCAGTTTATCCGGGACTAGCCACACCGGGGAGCTGTTTTTT
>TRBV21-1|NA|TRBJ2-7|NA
CASRLSPFGDGEYEQYF
TGTGCCAGCAGATTATCCCCTTTCGGGGATGGGGAGTACGAGCAGTACTTC
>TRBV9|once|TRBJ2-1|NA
CASSPATSMGRGEQFF
TGTGCCAGCAGCCCAGCAACTAGCATGGGACGCGGTGAGCAGTTCTTC
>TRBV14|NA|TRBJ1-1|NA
CASSQDRRAFF
TGTGCCAGCAGCCAAGATCGCCGGGCTTTCTTT
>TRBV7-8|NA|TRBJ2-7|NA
CASSFVDFEQYF
TGTGCCAGCAGCTTTGTGGACTTCGAGCAGTACTTC
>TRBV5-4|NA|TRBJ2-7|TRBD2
CASSLGVQRESYEQYF
TGTGCCAGCAGCTTGGGGGTCCAGCGGGAAAGCTACGAGCAGTACTTC
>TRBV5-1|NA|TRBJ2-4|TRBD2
CASSLADRGRANIQYF
TGCGCCAGCAGCTTGGCCGATCGCGGGAGGGCAAACATTCAGTACTTC
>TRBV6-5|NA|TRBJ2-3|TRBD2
CASNSGVTSTDTQYF
TGTGCCAGCAATAGCGGGGTCACTAGCACAGATACGCAGTATTTT
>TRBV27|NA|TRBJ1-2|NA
CASSLQGFFGYTF
TGTGCCAGCAGTTTACAGGGGTTCTTCGGCTACACCTTC
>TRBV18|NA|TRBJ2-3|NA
CASSPLPRASGTDTQYF
TGTGCCAGCTCACCACTCCCCCGGGCTAGCGGCACAGATACGCAGTATTTT
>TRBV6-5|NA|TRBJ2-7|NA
CASRRPDEQYF
TGTGCCAGCCGGCGGCCAGATGAGCAGTACTTC
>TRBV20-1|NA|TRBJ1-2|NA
CSASSLMGYTF
TGCAGTGCTAGTTCCCTAATGGGCTACACCTTC
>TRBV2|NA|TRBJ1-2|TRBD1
CASKGQGNGYGYTF
TGTGCCAGCAAGGGACAGGGGAACGGGTATGGCTACACCTTC
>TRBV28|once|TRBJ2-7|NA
CASTGITYEQYF
TGTGCCAGCACAGGGATTACGTACGAGCAGTACTTC
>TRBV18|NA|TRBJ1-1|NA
CASSPTPNRLPGNTEAFF
TGTGCCAGCTCACCTACTCCGAACCGCCTGCCGGGGAACACTGAAGCTTTCTTT
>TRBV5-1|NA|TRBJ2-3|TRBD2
CASSLGLAVTLSTDTQYF
TGCGCCAGCAGCTTGGGACTAGCGGTAACCCTAAGCACAGATACGCAGTATTTT
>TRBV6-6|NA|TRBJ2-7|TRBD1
CASSRTGKTYEQYF
TGTGCCAGCAGTCGGACAGGGAAGACCTACGAGCAGTACTTC
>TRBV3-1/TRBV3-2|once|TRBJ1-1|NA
CASSQDSDGGNTEAFF
TGTGCCAGCAGCCAAGATTCCGACGGGGGGAACACTGAAGCTTTCTTT